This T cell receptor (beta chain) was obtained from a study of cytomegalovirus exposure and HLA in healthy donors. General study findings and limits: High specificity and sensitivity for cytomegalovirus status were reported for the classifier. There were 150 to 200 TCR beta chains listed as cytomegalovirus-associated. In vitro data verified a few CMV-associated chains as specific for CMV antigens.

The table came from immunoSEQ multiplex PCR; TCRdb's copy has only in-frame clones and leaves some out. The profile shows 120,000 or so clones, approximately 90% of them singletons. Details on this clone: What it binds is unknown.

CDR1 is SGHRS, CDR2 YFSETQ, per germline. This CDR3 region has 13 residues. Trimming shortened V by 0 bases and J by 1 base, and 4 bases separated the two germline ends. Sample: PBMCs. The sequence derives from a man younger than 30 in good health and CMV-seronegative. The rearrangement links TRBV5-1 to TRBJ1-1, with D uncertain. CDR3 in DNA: TGCGCCAGCAGCTTGGCTCCGAACACTGAAGCTTTCTTT. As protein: CASSLAPNTEAFF.